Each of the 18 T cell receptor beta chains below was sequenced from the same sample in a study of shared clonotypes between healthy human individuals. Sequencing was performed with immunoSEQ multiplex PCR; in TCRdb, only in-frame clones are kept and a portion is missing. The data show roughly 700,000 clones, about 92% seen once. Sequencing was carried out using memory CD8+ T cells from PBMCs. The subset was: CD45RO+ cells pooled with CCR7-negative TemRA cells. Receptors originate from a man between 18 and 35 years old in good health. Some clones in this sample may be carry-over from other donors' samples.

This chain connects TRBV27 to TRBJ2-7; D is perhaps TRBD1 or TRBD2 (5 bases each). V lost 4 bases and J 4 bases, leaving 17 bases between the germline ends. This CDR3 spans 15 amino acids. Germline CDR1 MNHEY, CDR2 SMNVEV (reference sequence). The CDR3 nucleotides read TGTGCCAGCAGTTCTCAGGCCGGGGCGCTTTACGAGCAGTACTTC. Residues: CASSSQAGALYEQYF.

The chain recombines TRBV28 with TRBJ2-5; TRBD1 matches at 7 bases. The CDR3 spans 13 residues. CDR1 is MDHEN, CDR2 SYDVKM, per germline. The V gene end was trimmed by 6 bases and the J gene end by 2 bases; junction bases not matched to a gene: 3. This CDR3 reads CASSTQGQETQYF. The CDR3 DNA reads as TGTGCCAGCAGCACACAGGGGCAAGAGACCCAGTACTTC.

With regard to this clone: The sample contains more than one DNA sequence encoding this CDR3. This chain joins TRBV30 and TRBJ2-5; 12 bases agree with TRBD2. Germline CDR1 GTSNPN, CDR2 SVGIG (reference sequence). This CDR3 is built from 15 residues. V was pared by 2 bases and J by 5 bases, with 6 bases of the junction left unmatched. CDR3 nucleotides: TGTGCCTGGAGTATGACTAGCGGGAGAGGGGAGACCCAGTACTTC. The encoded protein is CAWSMTSGRGETQYF.

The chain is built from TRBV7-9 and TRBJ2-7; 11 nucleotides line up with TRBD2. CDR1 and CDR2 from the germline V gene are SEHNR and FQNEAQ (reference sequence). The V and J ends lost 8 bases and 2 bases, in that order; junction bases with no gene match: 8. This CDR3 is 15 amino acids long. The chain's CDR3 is CASSGGSGRAYEQYF. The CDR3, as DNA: TGTGCCAGCTCGGGGGGTAGCGGGAGGGCCTACGAGCAGTACTTC.

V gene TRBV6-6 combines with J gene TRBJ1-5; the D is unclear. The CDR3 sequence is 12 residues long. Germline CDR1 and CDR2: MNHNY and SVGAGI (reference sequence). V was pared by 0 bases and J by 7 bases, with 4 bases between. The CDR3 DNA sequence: TGTGCCAGCAGTTACTCTCCCCAGCCCCAGCATTTT. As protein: CASSYSPQPQHF.

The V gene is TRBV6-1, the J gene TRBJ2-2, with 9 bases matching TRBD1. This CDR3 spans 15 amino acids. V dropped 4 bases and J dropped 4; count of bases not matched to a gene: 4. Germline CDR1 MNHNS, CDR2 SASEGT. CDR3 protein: CASSGGQGFTGELFF. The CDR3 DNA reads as TGTGCCAGCAGTGGAGGACAGGGGTTCACCGGGGAGCTGTTTTTT.

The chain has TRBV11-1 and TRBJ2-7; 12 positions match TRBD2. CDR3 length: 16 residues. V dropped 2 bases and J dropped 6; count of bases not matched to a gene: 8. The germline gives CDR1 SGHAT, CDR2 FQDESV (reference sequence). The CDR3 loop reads CASSLSFETSGSEQYF. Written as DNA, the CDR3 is TGTGCCAGCAGCTTATCATTTGAGACTAGCGGGAGCGAGCAGTACTTC.

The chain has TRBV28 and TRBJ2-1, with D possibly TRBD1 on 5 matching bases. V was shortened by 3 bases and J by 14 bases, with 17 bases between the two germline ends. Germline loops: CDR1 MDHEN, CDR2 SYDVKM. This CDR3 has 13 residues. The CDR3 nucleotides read TGTGCCAGCAGTTTGGGTCAGGGTCTGGGTGAGTTCTTC. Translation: CASSLGQGLGEFF.

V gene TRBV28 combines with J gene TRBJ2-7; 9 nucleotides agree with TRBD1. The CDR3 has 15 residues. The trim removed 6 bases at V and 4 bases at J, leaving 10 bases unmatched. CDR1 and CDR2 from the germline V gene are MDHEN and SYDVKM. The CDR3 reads CASSAWGTGFYEQYF. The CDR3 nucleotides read TGTGCCAGCAGCGCCTGGGGGACAGGGTTTTACGAGCAGTACTTC.

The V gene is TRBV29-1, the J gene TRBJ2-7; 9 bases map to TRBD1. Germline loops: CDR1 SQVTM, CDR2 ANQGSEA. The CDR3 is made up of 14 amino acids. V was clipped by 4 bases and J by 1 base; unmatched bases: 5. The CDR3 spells CSVAGTGSSYEQYF. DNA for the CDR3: TGCAGCGTTGCCGGGACAGGGTCTTCCTACGAGCAGTACTTC.

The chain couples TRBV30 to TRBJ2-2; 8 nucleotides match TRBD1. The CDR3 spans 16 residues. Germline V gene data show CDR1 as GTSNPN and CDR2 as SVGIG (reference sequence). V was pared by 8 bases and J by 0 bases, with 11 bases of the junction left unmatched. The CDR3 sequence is CARRTGFAPNTGELFF. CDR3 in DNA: TGTGCCAGAAGGACAGGGTTTGCCCCGAACACCGGGGAGCTGTTTTTT.

The DNA of the CDR3 is TGTGCCAGCAGCTTGATCCGGATCTACGAGCAGTACTTC. Protein: CASSLIRIYEQYF. This chain connects TRBV5-8 to TRBJ2-7; D gene ambiguous. The germline V gene has CDR1 SGHTS and CDR2 YDEGEE. The CDR3 has 13 amino acids. The V end lost 1 base, the J end lost 3 bases, and 8 bases lay between the germline ends.

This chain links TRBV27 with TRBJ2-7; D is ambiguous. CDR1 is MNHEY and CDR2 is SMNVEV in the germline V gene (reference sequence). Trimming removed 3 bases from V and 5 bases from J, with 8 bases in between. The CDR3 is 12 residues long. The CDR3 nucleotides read TGTGCCAGCAGTTTTATCGGCGACGAGCAGTACTTC. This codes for CASSFIGDEQYF.

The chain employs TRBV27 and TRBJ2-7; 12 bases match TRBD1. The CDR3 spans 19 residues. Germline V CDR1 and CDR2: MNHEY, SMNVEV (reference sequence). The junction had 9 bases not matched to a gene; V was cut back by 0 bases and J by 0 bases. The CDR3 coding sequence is TGTGCCAGCAGTTTATCTAGGGACAGGGGGCGCTTGTTCTCCTACGAGCAGTACTTC. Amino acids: CASSLSRDRGRLFSYEQYF.

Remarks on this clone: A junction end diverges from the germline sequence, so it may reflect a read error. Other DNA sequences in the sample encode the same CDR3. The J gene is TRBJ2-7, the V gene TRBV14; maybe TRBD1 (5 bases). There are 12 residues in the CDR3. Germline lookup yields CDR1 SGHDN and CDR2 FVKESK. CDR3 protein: CASSQGLYEQYF. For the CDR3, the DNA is TGCGCCAGCAGCCAGGGCTTATACGAGCAGTACTTC.

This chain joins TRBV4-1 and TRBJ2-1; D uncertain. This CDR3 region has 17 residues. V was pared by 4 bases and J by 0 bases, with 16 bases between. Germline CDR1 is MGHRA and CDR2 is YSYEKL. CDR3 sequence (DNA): TGCGCCAGCAGCCTTCGAGGCTTTGCGGCCTCCTACAATGAGCAGTTCTTC. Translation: CASSLRGFAASYNEQFF.

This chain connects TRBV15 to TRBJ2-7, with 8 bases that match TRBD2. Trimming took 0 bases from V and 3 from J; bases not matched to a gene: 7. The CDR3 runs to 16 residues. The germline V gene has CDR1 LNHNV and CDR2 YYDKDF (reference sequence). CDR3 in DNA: TGTGCCACCAGCAGAGAGGCTAGCGGGTCATACTACGAGCAGTACTTC. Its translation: CATSREASGSYYEQYF.

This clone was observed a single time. The CDR3 bases are TGTGCCAGCAGGAACAGGACAGATACGCAGTATTTT. Amino acid sequence: CASRNRTDTQYF. The chain has TRBV27 and TRBJ2-3; TRBD1 might be the D (5 bases). Germline V gene sequence: CDR1 MNHEY, CDR2 SMNVEV (reference sequence). The V end was cut by 6 bases, the J end by 3 bases, with 7 bases between. This CDR3 has 12 residues.